These T cell receptor beta chains were read from a single sample in a study of shared clonotypes between healthy human individuals. The repertoire was sequenced with immunoSEQ multiplex PCR; TCRdb's copy has only in-frame clones and lacks some. The data hold approximately 2.5 million clones, with just over 90% observed a single time. Sequencing was done on a sample of naive CD4+ T cells sorted from blood. These receptors all stem from a man between 18 and 35 years old in good health. Each CDR3 is given with its conserved first and last residue. Fields, in order: D gene, V gene, clone size, J gene, CDR3 DNA, CDR3 protein. A D gene is named only where the DNA matches it firmly. Not all rows give a size; the values are once, few, many and, for expanded clones, a class.

d_gene: .
v_gene: TRBV30
abundance: once
j_gene: TRBJ1-2
CDR3nt: TGTGCCTGGAGTCCCCTACGGGTAGCTAACTATGGCTACACCTTC
CDR3aa: CAWSPLRVANYGYTF

d_gene: TRBD1
v_gene: TRBV5-1
abundance: .
j_gene: TRBJ2-3
CDR3nt: TGCGCCAGCAGCTTACAGGGGTCTAGGACAGATACGCAGTATTTT
CDR3aa: CASSLQGSRTDTQYF

d_gene: .
v_gene: TRBV7-6
abundance: .
j_gene: TRBJ2-5
CDR3nt: TGTGCCAGCAGCACACGACAAGGGAACCAAGAGACCCAGTACTTC
CDR3aa: CASSTRQGNQETQYF

d_gene: TRBD2
v_gene: TRBV6-5
abundance: .
j_gene: TRBJ2-3
CDR3nt: TGTGCCAGCAGTCACCCTAGCGGGGTAGGAGATACGCAGTATTTT
CDR3aa: CASSHPSGVGDTQYF

d_gene: TRBD2
v_gene: TRBV28
abundance: .
j_gene: TRBJ2-7
CDR3nt: TGTGCCAGCAGCTTCCGGGCGGGGGGGTTGGACGAGCAGTACTTC
CDR3aa: CASSFRAGGLDEQYF

d_gene: .
v_gene: TRBV7-9
abundance: .
j_gene: TRBJ2-5
CDR3nt: TGTGCCAGCAGCCTATTAGCAGGAGGGGAGACCCAGTACTTC
CDR3aa: CASSLLAGGETQYF

d_gene: .
v_gene: TRBV5-4
abundance: .
j_gene: TRBJ2-1
CDR3nt: TGTGCCAGCAGCTTGCCGGGATCCTACAATGAGCAGTTCTTC
CDR3aa: CASSLPGSYNEQFF

d_gene: TRBD1
v_gene: TRBV30
abundance: .
j_gene: TRBJ1-2
CDR3nt: TGTGCCTGGAGTCCCCCGGGACAGGGGTGGAATGGCTACACCTTC
CDR3aa: CAWSPPGQGWNGYTF

d_gene: .
v_gene: TRBV6-1
abundance: .
j_gene: TRBJ1-2
CDR3nt: TGTGCCAGCAGTGAATTGGCCTCATATGGCTACACCTTC
CDR3aa: CASSELASYGYTF

d_gene: .
v_gene: TRBV6-1
abundance: .
j_gene: TRBJ2-3
CDR3nt: TGTGCCAGCAGTGGTCGGGGTACAGATACGCAGTATTTT
CDR3aa: CASSGRGTDTQYF

d_gene: .
v_gene: TRBV2
abundance: few
j_gene: TRBJ2-2
CDR3nt: TGTGCCAGCAGTTCACTAGCTACCACCGGGGAGCTGTTTTTT
CDR3aa: CASSSLATTGELFF

d_gene: .
v_gene: TRBV6-1
abundance: .
j_gene: TRBJ2-1
CDR3nt: TGTGCCAGCCGGGATCTCGGGAGCGATGAGCAGTTCTTC
CDR3aa: CASRDLGSDEQFF

d_gene: .
v_gene: TRBV28
abundance: .
j_gene: TRBJ1-2
CDR3nt: TGTGCCAGCACCCAACAGCAAGACTATGGCTACACCTTC
CDR3aa: CASTQQQDYGYTF

d_gene: .
v_gene: TRBV2
abundance: .
j_gene: TRBJ2-5
CDR3nt: TGTGCCAGCAATCTTCAGGGGCAGGAGACCCAGTACTTC
CDR3aa: CASNLQGQETQYF

d_gene: .
v_gene: TRBV6-6
abundance: .
j_gene: TRBJ2-1
CDR3nt: TGTGCCAGCAGTTACCTTCGGGAGAGGTACAATGAGCAGTTCTTC
CDR3aa: CASSYLRERYNEQFF

d_gene: TRBD2
v_gene: TRBV11-3
abundance: .
j_gene: TRBJ2-1
CDR3nt: TGTGCCAGCAGCTTAGCCTTGACTAGCGGAGGTGATGAGCAGTTCTTC
CDR3aa: CASSLALTSGGDEQFF